Sequencing of this T cell receptor beta chain was carried out in a study of T-cell reconstitution after alpha-beta-depleted transplantation in children. General observations from the study: Newly made T cells mostly supplied T-cell counts and diversity one year after transplant. Alpha-beta T cells present about two months after transplant were reported to originate from several hundred expanded graft clones. Surviving recipient T cells and thymic progenitors underlay high day-60 TCRbeta diversity in some patients.

Using unique molecular identifiers, the investigators prepared the TCRbeta library. MiXCR, run by TCRdb on the PCR reads, gives a single entry per CDR3 protein. The profile shows 440,000 or so distinct CDR3 sequences, 43% of them singletons. V lost 5 bases and J 4 bases, leaving 17 bases between the germline ends. CDR1 is SGHAT, CDR2 FQNNGV, per germline. CDR3 length: 16 amino acids. This clonotype was counted many times. Its specificity is not known. Sequenced here: PBMCs, sampled before TCRalphabeta/CD19-depleted stem cell transplant. V usage is TRBV11-2 and J usage is TRBJ1-4; D is perhaps TRBD1 (6 bases). This TCR derives from a girl aged 2 to 10 with aplastic anemia, due to receive a stem cell transplant. CDR3: CASSLTRGSGNEKLFF. CDR3 DNA: TGTGCCAGCAGCCTCACGAGGGGGAGCGGTAATGAAAAACTGTTTTTT.